This T cell receptor (beta chain) stems from a study of T cells in women clearing cervical HPV infection. In the study overall: Case blood was drawn when the lesion was first found; control blood after infection became undetectable.

Comment on this clone: Its matching antigen is unknown. The read is 3 residues too short to cover the CDR3 end, so that end is filled in from the germline J gene.

Study-wide results and limits: Richness differences could reflect unmeasured T-cell content per sample.

Germline CDR1 SGHTA, CDR2 FQGNSA. The CDR3 consists of 12 residues. Genomic DNA, averaging approximately 1,300 ng per sample, yielded TCR beta CDR3 via immunoSEQ. Libraries were prepared by immunoSEQ multiplex PCR; TCRdb keeps only in-frame clonotypes and omits some of them. This table holds tens of thousands of clones. The TCR sequence derives from a woman between 18 and 70 years old with a cervical HPV16 infection that either progressed to CIN3+ or cleared (not recorded which). Sequences were obtained from blood buffy coat. This chain connects TRBV7-2 to TRBJ1-1; TRBD1 matches at 9 bases. The covered CDR3 bases are TGTGCCAGCAGGCTGACAGGGGGACGG. This translates into CASRLTGGR. The complete CDR3 sequence is CASRLTGGRAFF.